A single sample is the source of the 26 T cell receptor beta chains below, sequenced in a study of T cells after yellow fever vaccination. TCRdb analysed the 5' RACE reads with MiXCR anew, one entry per CDR3 protein. The data hold about 400,000 distinct CDR3 sequences, with about 6.2% observed a single time. The sample in question was PBMCs, obtained 5 days after the yellow fever booster vaccination. The receptors come from a man younger than 45 who received the YFV17D yellow fever vaccine.

The sample holds a few counts of this clonotype. The rearrangement uses TRBV9 and TRBJ2-1; TRBD2 agrees at 12 bases. The junction had 7 bases not matched to a gene; V was cut back by 3 bases and J by 15 bases. Germline values: CDR1 SGDLS, CDR2 YYNGEE. There are 13 residues in the CDR3. CDR3 sequence: CASSASGRAEMFF. DNA for the CDR3: TGTGCCAGCAGCGCTAGCGGGAGGGCTGAGATGTTCTTC.

The chain carries TRBV24-1 and TRBJ2-7; the D is unclear. Germline-derived CDR1 and CDR2 are KGHDR and SFDVKD. This CDR3 has 14 amino acids. The V end lost 7 bases, the J end lost 3 bases, and 15 bases lay between the germline ends. The CDR3 DNA reads as TGTGCCACCAGCCGGGCCACGAGTTACTACGAGCAGTACTTC. Amino acids: CATSRATSYYEQYF.

This clonotype showed up just a few times. The V and J genes are TRBV7-2 and TRBJ2-5; the D call may be TRBD1 or TRBD2 (6 bases each). CDR3 size: 16 residues. V lost 1 base and J lost 5, with 17 bases in between. Looked up from germline, CDR1 is SGHTA and CDR2 is FQGNSA. The CDR3 loop reads CASSLEGGLLSETQYF. In nucleotides, the CDR3 is TGTGCCAGCAGCTTAGAGGGGGGACTCCTTTCGGAGACCCAGTACTTC.

This clonotype appeared many times. The chain combines TRBV19 with TRBJ2-5; the match to TRBD2 covers 10 bases. Germline CDR1 reads LNHDA; CDR2 reads SQIVND (reference sequence). Trimming cost V 7 bases and J 2 bases; bases outside gene matches: 7. This CDR3 is 15 amino acids long. The DNA of the CDR3 is TGTGCCAGTATCGGACGGACTAGCGGACAAGAGACCCAGTACTTC. This codes for CASIGRTSGQETQYF.

This chain links TRBV6-5 with TRBJ2-3; 10 positions match TRBD1. The length of the CDR3 is 15 residues. Trimming at V came to 4 bases and at J to 6 bases, leaving 7 bases not matched to a gene. The V gene's germline CDR1 is MNHEY and CDR2 SVGAGI. The CDR3 bases are TGTGCCAGCAGTTCGGGACAGGGGTTGGGGGATACGCAGTATTTT. It is translated as CASSSGQGLGDTQYF.

This clonotype was seen more than once but under ten times. In nucleotides, the CDR3 is TGCAGTGCGCTTACCGGGACAGGGCTGATTACTAATGAGCAGTACTTC. It is translated as CSALTGTGLITNEQYF. The V gene is TRBV20-1, the J gene TRBJ2-7, with 9 bases that match TRBD1. Germline lookup yields CDR1 DFQATT and CDR2 SNEGSKA (reference sequence). Germline trimming cut 6 bases from V and 7 bases from J; bases unmatched to any gene: 19. This CDR3 contains 16 residues.

This clonotype was recorded at least ten times. The CDR3 sequence is CASSVPGLYNEQFF. In DNA form, the CDR3 reads TGTGCCAGCAGCGTGCCGGGACTTTACAATGAGCAGTTCTTC. The chain employs TRBV4-2 and TRBJ2-1, with D possibly matching TRBD2 (6 bases). There are 14 residues in the CDR3. The V gene lost 5 bases and the J gene lost 4 bases, with 12 bases spanning the gap. CDR1 is LGHNA, CDR2 YNFKEQ, per germline.

V and J are TRBV9 and TRBJ2-5; unclear D gene. The V gene lost 2 bases and the J gene lost 1 base, with 9 bases spanning the gap. The CDR3 extends over 14 amino acids. Germline V CDR1 and CDR2: SGDLS, YYNGEE. The chain's CDR3 is CASSVSWGQETQYF. The CDR3 DNA reads TGTGCCAGCAGCGTTAGTTGGGGCCAAGAGACCCAGTACTTC.

This clonotype was recorded at least ten times. This sequence joins TRBV3-1 and TRBJ2-7; 7 nucleotides match TRBD1. Germline V gene sequence: CDR1 LGHDT, CDR2 YNNKEL (reference sequence). The V and J ends lost 3 bases and 2 bases, in that order; junction bases with no gene match: 4. The CDR3 runs 14 residues. CDR3 nucleotide sequence: TGTGCCAGCAGCCAGAGGGACAGCACCTACGAGCAGTACTTC. It codes for CASSQRDSTYEQYF.

J is TRBJ2-5 and V is TRBV27; D is perhaps TRBD2 (5 bases). Germline loops: CDR1 MNHEY, CDR2 SMNVEV (reference sequence). This CDR3 contains 16 residues. Between the trimmed V and J ends, which lost 5 bases and 8 bases, there was a span of 24 bases. This CDR3 reads CASSRPPGTKGDTQYF. In DNA, the CDR3 is TGTGCCAGCAGTCGCCCGCCGGGAACCAAGGGCGACACCCAGTACTTC.

Many counts were recorded for this clonotype. V gene TRBV7-2 combines with J gene TRBJ2-1; D perhaps matches TRBD2 (5 bases). The CDR3 is made up of 15 amino acids. Trimming removed 3 bases at V and 2 bases at J, with 11 bases between. Germline V gene sequence: CDR1 SGHTA, CDR2 FQGNSA. The CDR3, as DNA: TGTGCCAGCAGCTTCCAGCGGATAACCTACAATGAGCAGTTCTTC. It translates to CASSFQRITYNEQFF.

This clonotype has only a few counts. This chain uses TRBV5-1 with TRBJ2-2; 12 bases agree with TRBD2. The trim removed 4 bases at V and 10 bases at J, leaving 11 bases unmatched. The CDR3 length is 16 residues. Germline V gene sequence: CDR1 SGHRS, CDR2 YFSETQ. This CDR3 reads CASSMGLAGMSPELFF. The CDR3 coding sequence is TGCGCCAGCAGCATGGGACTAGCGGGTATGAGCCCGGAGCTGTTTTTT.

This sequence joins TRBV4-3 and TRBJ2-1; 10 bases align to TRBD2. CDR3 length: 18 amino acids. Germline loops: CDR1 LGHNA, CDR2 YSLEER. V was clipped by 4 bases and J by 7 bases; unmatched bases: 16. The CDR3 nucleotides are TGCGCCAGCAGCCTCAAACCGTCCTCTAGCGGGAGTTGGAATGAGCAGTTCTTC. Its translation is CASSLKPSSSGSWNEQFF.

With respect to this clonotype: A read error is possible here, since a much larger clone lies one base away. The chain joins TRBV7-9 to TRBJ2-5; D might be TRBD1 (5 bases). The V gene's germline CDR1 is SEHNR and CDR2 FQNEAQ (reference sequence). The CDR3 extends over 12 amino acids. The CDR3 spells CTSSQQDETQYF. The CDR3 DNA sequence: TGTACCAGCAGCCAACAGGACGAGACCCAGTACTTC.

The genes are TRBV5-1 and TRBJ2-3; D is perhaps TRBD1 or TRBD2 (5 bases each). Germline lookup yields CDR1 SGHRS and CDR2 YFSETQ. This CDR3 is built from 16 residues. V lost 0 bases, J lost 3 bases, and 14 bases lay in between. The CDR3 DNA reads TGCGCCAGCAGCTTGGGGGACGGAGCAGGAACAGATACGCAGTATTTT. Encoded protein: CASSLGDGAGTDTQYF.

The chain has TRBV20-1 and TRBJ2-1; 7 nucleotides agree with TRBD2. The CDR3 is made up of 13 amino acids. Unmatched junction bases numbered 8, after V lost 3 bases and J lost 9 bases. Germline V gives CDR1 DFQATT, CDR2 SNEGSKA (reference sequence). CDR3 residues: CSARDGRAAEQFF. CDR3 nucleotides: TGCAGTGCTAGGGATGGGAGGGCGGCTGAGCAGTTCTTC.

The genes are TRBV12-3 or TRBV12-4 and TRBJ2-1, with 11 bases fitting TRBD2. This CDR3 has 16 amino acids. V was clipped by 6 bases and J by 3 bases; unmatched bases: 7. Here the CDR3 reads CASSSRTSGRYNEQFF. In DNA, the CDR3 is TGTGCCAGCAGCTCCAGGACTAGCGGGCGCTACAATGAGCAGTTCTTC.

V gene TRBV20-1 combines with J gene TRBJ1-1; D call uncertain. Per the germline V gene, CDR1 is DFQATT and CDR2 is SNEGSKA (reference sequence). Trimming cost V 0 bases and J 3 bases, with 5 bases left between them. The CDR3 contains 12 residues. The CDR3 coding sequence is TGCAGTGCTAGAGATGCGTACACTGAAGCTTTCTTT. It yields the protein CSARDAYTEAFF.

This chain uses TRBV5-4 with TRBJ2-5; D gene ambiguous. The CDR3 runs 15 residues. CDR1 and CDR2 (germline): SGHNT, YYREEE (reference sequence). V dropped 2 bases and J dropped 2 bases, with 13 bases sitting between them. The CDR3 bases are TGTGCCAGCAGCTTCAAGCTTTCCCTACAAGAGACCCAGTACTTC. It encodes CASSFKLSLQETQYF.

In its sample, this clonotype was seen a few times. This chain uses TRBV7-2 with TRBJ2-7; TRBD2 might be the D (5 bases). Looked up from germline, CDR1 is SGHTA and CDR2 is FQGNSA. The V and J ends lost 2 bases and 2 bases respectively, with 10 bases between them. The CDR3 covers 14 residues. CDR3 region: CASSLSSGAYEQYF. In DNA form, the CDR3 reads TGTGCCAGCAGCTTAAGCAGCGGTGCCTACGAGCAGTACTTC. The variable domain in full, completed from reference TRBV7-2 and TRBJ2-7, reads GAGVSQSPSNKVTEKGKDVELRCDPISGHTALYWYRQSLGQGLEFLIYFQGNSAPDKSGLPSDRFSAERTGGSVSTLTIQRTQQEDSAVYLCASSLSSGAYEQYFGPGTRLTVT.

There are a few counts of this clonotype. The chain carries TRBV7-9 and TRBJ2-2, with 11 bases lining up with TRBD2. Germline V gene lookup returns CDR1 SEHNR and CDR2 FQNEAQ (reference sequence). This CDR3 has 14 amino acids. Trimming cost V 10 bases and J 2 bases; bases outside gene matches: 3. This chain's CDR3 is CAIRLAGNTGELFF. The CDR3 nucleotides read TGTGCCATACGACTAGCGGGAAACACCGGGGAGCTGTTTTTT. The full variable domain, its missing parts supplied by reference TRBV7-9 and TRBJ2-2, is DTGVSQNPRHKITKRGQNVTFRCDPISEHNRLYWYRQTLGQGPEFLTYFQNEAQLEKSRLLSDRFSAERPKGSFSTLEIQRTEQGDSAMYLCAIRLAGNTGELFFGEGSRLTVL.

A few counts support this clonotype. The chain links TRBV9 to TRBJ2-5, with TRBD2 identical over 13 bases. V dropped 3 bases and J dropped 5; count of bases not matched to a gene: 7. The CDR3 extends over 16 amino acids. Per germline, CDR1 SGDLS and CDR2 YYNGEE. In nucleotides, the CDR3 is TGTGCCAGCAGCGCTACTAGCGGGAGGGCCCTTGAGACCCAGTACTTC. Translation: CASSATSGRALETQYF. The entire variable domain, with the rest obtained from reference TRBV9 and TRBJ2-5, is as follows: DSGVTQTPKHLITATGQRVTLRCSPRSGDLSVYWYQQSLDQGLQFLIQYYNGEERAKGNILERFSAQQFPDLHSELNLSSLELGDSALYFCASSATSGRALETQYFGPGTRLLVL.

The rearrangement uses TRBV18 and TRBJ2-1; D may be TRBD2 (5 bases). Germline V CDR1 and CDR2: KGHSH, LQKENI. This CDR3 has 16 residues. With 6 bases removed from V and 0 bases from J, the gap between germline ends came to 15 bases. Here the CDR3 reads CASSPRRTPSYNEQFF. CDR3 nucleotides: TGTGCCAGCTCCCCCAGACGGACTCCCTCCTACAATGAGCAGTTCTTC.

This clonotype was seen ten or more times. The chain carries TRBV27 and TRBJ2-7; 7 nucleotides agree with TRBD1. Germline CDR1 MNHEY, CDR2 SMNVEV (reference sequence). V was pared by 3 bases and J by 4 bases, with 9 bases of the junction left unmatched. The CDR3 loop spans 15 amino acids. The CDR3 DNA follows: TGTGCCAGCAGTTTGTCGGGACAGTTACCGTACGAGCAGTACTTC. Amino acids: CASSLSGQLPYEQYF.

This clonotype was seen a few times. This chain links TRBV5-1 with TRBJ2-7, with D possibly being TRBD2 (6 bases). Germline V gene lookup returns CDR1 SGHRS and CDR2 YFSETQ. V was pared by 3 bases and J by 4 bases, with 17 bases between. The CDR3 totals 15 residues. The CDR3 sequence: CASSSNGRGSYEQYF. The CDR3 DNA follows: TGCGCCAGCAGCTCGAACGGCCGGGGGTCGTACGAGCAGTACTTC.

The sample holds a few counts of this clonotype. Possible read error: a much larger clone is one base away. The chain recombines TRBV20-1 with TRBJ2-3, with 10 bases that match TRBD1. Germline loops: CDR1 DFQATT, CDR2 SNEGSKA (reference sequence). This CDR3 has 16 amino acids. This CDR3 is CCAREWDRGSTDTQYF. In nucleotides, the CDR3 is TGCTGTGCTAGAGAGTGGGACAGGGGTAGCACAGATACGCAGTATTTT.